One and the same sample provided the 11 T cell receptor beta chains below, sequenced in a study of OX40 agonist ivuxolimab in advanced cancers. The protocol was immunoSEQ multiplex PCR, while the TCRdb copy is restricted to in-frame clones and leaves out a portion. The sample records tens of thousands of clones, 80% to 90% being singletons. The material sequenced was CD4+ or CD8+ T cells sorted from blood, taken in a trial of the OX40 agonist ivuxolimab. The receptor source for this set is an adult with an advanced solid tumor such as melanoma, head and neck, liver or kidney cancer.

The chain employs TRBV7-9 and TRBJ1-2; D is uncertain. The CDR3 length is 16 residues. Germline V gene data show CDR1 as SEHNR and CDR2 as FQNEAQ (reference sequence). V dropped 0 bases and J dropped 3 bases, with 14 bases sitting between them. The CDR3 nucleotides read TGTGCCAGCAGCTTAGCGCTCCGGAACCTCTACTATGGCTACACCTTC. It encodes CASSLALRNLYYGYTF.

The J gene is TRBJ1-1, the V gene TRBV18; 7 positions match TRBD1. Germline trimming cut 2 bases from V and 7 bases from J; bases unmatched to any gene: 10. This CDR3 has 15 residues. CDR1 and CDR2 from the germline V gene are KGHSH and LQKENI. The CDR3 DNA reads as TGTGCCAGCTCACCAGATCAGACAGGGCTCTATGAAGCTTTCTTT. Translated: CASSPDQTGLYEAFF.

The genes are TRBV4-3 and TRBJ1-1; 9 positions match TRBD1. In germline, CDR1 is LGHNA, CDR2 YSLEER. Unmatched junction bases numbered 6, after V lost 0 bases and J lost 1 base. This CDR3 is 17 amino acids long. CDR3 sequence (DNA): TGCGCCAGCAGCCAAGACTTTACGACAGGGGGGAACACTGAAGCTTTCTTT. As protein: CASSQDFTTGGNTEAFF.

This clone showed up just a few times. The J gene is TRBJ1-1, the V gene TRBV10-3; no reliable D call. Between the trimmed V and J ends, which lost 3 bases and 2 bases, there was a span of 10 bases. Germline values: CDR1 ENHRY, CDR2 SYGVKD. This CDR3 is built from 14 residues. CDR3 bases: TGTGCCATCAGTGAAGAGTTGGGAAACACTGAAGCTTTCTTT. As protein: CAISEELGNTEAFF.

The gene calls are TRBV9 and TRBJ2-2; D remains ambiguous. The CDR3 has 14 amino acids. Trimming left V 0 bases short and J 1 base short, with 4 bases between. Germline CDR1 reads SGDLS; CDR2 reads YYNGEE. The CDR3 reads CASSVAQNTGELFF. The DNA of the CDR3 is TGTGCCAGCAGCGTAGCACAGAACACCGGGGAGCTGTTTTTT.

There are a few counts of this clone. The rearrangement uses TRBV21-1 and TRBJ2-5; the D segment call TRBD1 is taken from the table without a DNA check. TRBV21-1 is flagged as a pseudogene. The CDR3 spans 19 residues. The CDR3 DNA sequence: TGTGCCAGCAGCAAAGCGGAGACCCACCGGGACAGGGGGCGGGAGACCCAGTACTTC. As protein: CASSKAETHRDRGRETQYF.

V and J are TRBV6-1 and TRBJ2-5; D unresolved. The J call is doubtful: the DNA matches TRBJ2-7 better. The CDR3 runs to 15 residues. Looked up from germline, CDR1 is MNHNS and CDR2 is SASEGT. CDR3 DNA sequence: TGTGCCAGCAAAGTAATAGGTCATAACACCTACGAGCAGTACTTC. Protein product: CASKVIGHNTYEQYF.

V usage is TRBV4-1 and J usage is TRBJ1-5; D is unresolved. The CDR3 consists of 17 residues. Trimming took off 0 bases at V and 0 bases at J, with 12 bases between the two ends. Germline assignment: CDR1 MGHRA and CDR2 YSYEKL. CDR3 DNA: TGCGCCAGCAGCCAAGAATTTCGTAGTTTTAGCAATCAGCCCCAGCATTTT. Its translation: CASSQEFRSFSNQPQHF.

This clone is a singleton in its sample. The CDR3 sequence is CASELEIYTQYF. For the CDR3, the DNA is TGTGCCAGCGAACTAGAGATCTATACGCAGTATTTT. J is TRBJ2-3 and V is TRBV6-1, with D maybe TRBD2 (5 bases). Germline CDR1 reads MNHNS; CDR2 reads SASEGT. The ends were cut back, 8 bases at V and 7 bases at J, with 13 bases in the middle. The CDR3 loop spans 12 amino acids.

V usage is TRBV11-2 and J usage is TRBJ1-2; TRBD1 is a possible D gene (5 bases). This CDR3 contains 13 residues. Between the trimmed V and J ends, which lost 4 bases and 8 bases, there was a span of 14 bases. Germline CDR1 reads SGHAT; CDR2 reads FQNNGV. The CDR3 spells CASSSLGTRGYTF. The CDR3 DNA is TGTGCCAGCAGCTCCCTCGGGACCCGGGGCTACACCTTC.

The chain links TRBV21-1 to TRBJ2-3; the table calls TRBD2, which could not be checked here. TRBV21-1 is tagged as a pseudogene. This CDR3 is 19 amino acids long. CDR3 DNA sequence: TGTGCCAGCAGCCCCTTACTAGCGGAAGGGGTTGTTGGGAAAGATACGCAGTATTTT. Amino acid sequence: CASSPLLAEGVVGKDTQYF.